Below, 9 T cell receptor beta chains from the same sample are listed, as sequenced in a study of beta chain features in type 1 diabetes (dated by TCRdb to 2016 to 2018). The library was obtained by the immunoSEQ multiplex PCR assay. The entire amount of isolated RNA was reverse transcribed using the High Capacity cDNA Reverse Transcription Kit, so the sequenced TCRB transcripts were expressed ones. Sourced from immuneACCESS, this table was stored by TCRdb with only in-frame sequences that have V and J called. A share of the clones is absent; for the studies checked, an unresolved V gene accounts for under half, and the remainder has no known explanation. The sample records roughly 500,000 clones, 30% of which are singletons. The ten largest make up almost 0.065% of the sample. Material: naive CD4+ T cells from blood. In light of the paper, this sample's cell subset or site label describes: true naive CD4+ T cells. All receptors derive from a man younger than 35 in good health.

This chain links TRBV4-3 with TRBJ2-5, with a possible D match to TRBD2 (6 bases). The CDR3 totals 13 residues. V lost 4 bases and J 1 base, leaving 7 bases between the germline ends. Germline V gene sequence: CDR1 LGHNA, CDR2 YSLEER. CDR3 bases: TGCGCCAGCAGCCTGACTAGCCAAGAGACCCAGTACTTC. Protein product: CASSLTSQETQYF.

This clone was picked up a small number of times. The chain combines TRBV30 with TRBJ1-1, with 8 bases identical to TRBD1. Germline-derived CDR1 and CDR2 are GTSNPN and SVGIG (reference sequence). V dropped 4 bases and J dropped 1; count of bases not matched to a gene: 5. This CDR3 is built from 14 residues. Written as DNA, the CDR3 is TGTGCCTGGACCGCGGACAGGGCGAACACTGAAGCTTTCTTT. Protein sequence: CAWTADRANTEAFF.

The table lists this clone with a few counts. CDR3 residues: CSIRSSGYNEQFF. CDR3 DNA: TGCAGCATTAGGTCTAGCGGTTACAATGAGCAGTTCTTC. This chain joins TRBV29-1 and TRBJ2-1, with TRBD2 matching 7 bases. CDR3 length equals 13 residues. Unmatched junction bases numbered 8, after V lost 8 bases and J lost 4 bases. Germline CDR1 SQVTM, CDR2 ANQGSEA.

The rearrangement links TRBV30 to TRBJ1-2; possible D gene TRBD1, 5 bases. The CDR3 is 15 residues long. The ends were cut back, 3 bases at V and 1 base at J, with 15 bases in the middle. Germline CDR1 and CDR2: GTSNPN and SVGIG (reference sequence). The CDR3 nucleotides read TGTGCCTGGAGCCCTTGGGGCCCCATTAACTATGGCTACACCTTC. It specifies CAWSPWGPINYGYTF.

The chain carries TRBV12-5 and TRBJ2-1, with D hard to call. V gave up 2 bases and J gave up 13 bases, with 12 bases separating them. This CDR3 has 12 amino acids. Germline CDR1 is LGHNT and CDR2 is FRNRAP. The CDR3 is CASGLSHSNQFF. The CDR3, as DNA: TGTGCTAGTGGTTTGTCCCATTCTAATCAGTTCTTC.

This chain uses TRBV5-1 with TRBJ1-4; TRBD1 aligns across 8 bases. The CDR3 consists of 15 residues. The germline CDR1 and CDR2 sequences are SGHRS and YFSETQ. V shed 3 bases and J 2 bases; nucleotides not matched to a gene: 3. CDR3 protein: CASSSRTGTNEKLFF. CDR3 coding DNA: TGCGCCAGCAGCTCCCGGACAGGGACTAATGAAAAACTGTTTTTT. Drawing the rest from reference TRBV5-1 and TRBJ1-4, the complete variable domain is KAGVTQTPRYLIKTRGQQVTLSCSPISGHRSVSWYQQTPGQGLQFLFEYFSETQRNKGNFPGRFSGRQFSNSRSEMNVSTLELGDSALYLCASSSRTGTNEKLFFGSGTQLSVL.

This clone has just a few counts. This chain connects TRBV25-1 to TRBJ2-7; D is unclear. The CDR3 spans 14 residues. V lost 4 bases to trimming and J lost 5 bases, with 15 bases between them. Germline lookup yields CDR1 MGHDK and CDR2 SYGVNS. CDR3 sequence reads: CASSVPSREHEQYF. In DNA, the CDR3 is TGTGCCAGCAGTGTTCCCTCCCGCGAACACGAGCAGTACTTC.

V is TRBV30 and J is TRBJ1-1; D may be TRBD1 (5 bases). The CDR3 has 12 residues. Germline V gene data show CDR1 as GTSNPN and CDR2 as SVGIG (reference sequence). Trimming took 2 bases from V and 10 from J, leaving 14 bases between them. The CDR3: CAWSTGGLGAFF. In nucleotides, the CDR3 is TGTGCCTGGAGTACGGGGGGACTGGGAGCTTTCTTT. Looking up the rest from reference TRBV30 and TRBJ1-1 gives the full variable domain: SQTIHQWPATLVQPVGSPLSLECTVEGTSNPNLYWYRQAAGRGLQLLFYSVGIGQISSEVPQNLSASRPQDRQFILSSKKLLLSDSGFYLCAWSTGGLGAFFGQGTRLTVV.

The chain uses TRBV28 and TRBJ2-7, with D perhaps matching TRBD1 (6 bases). V was shortened by 6 bases and J by 4 bases, with 10 bases between the two germline ends. Germline CDR1 MDHEN, CDR2 SYDVKM. The CDR3 covers 12 residues. CDR3 sequence reads: CASRTQGYEQYF. In DNA, the CDR3 is TGTGCCAGCAGAACACAGGGTTACGAGCAGTACTTC.